This T cell receptor (beta chain) emerged from a study of T cell responses to AZD1222 COVID-19 vaccine. The protocol was immunoSEQ multiplex PCR, while the TCRdb copy is restricted to in-frame clones and leaves out a portion. The sample shows around 130,000 clones, 88% of them seen only once. The CDR3 consists of 15 residues. In germline, CDR1 is LNHDA, CDR2 SQIVND (reference sequence). V was trimmed by 7 bases and J by 4 bases, leaving 16 bases between them. Study-level points and caveats: Donors skewed white British and female; clonal diversity was possibly underestimated. Unmutated variant regions are reportedly targeted by nearly half of spike-specific TCRs.

A word on this clone: Its antigen is still unknown.

This sample comprised peripheral blood, obtained on day 0 of MenACWY control vaccination. This sequence originates from an adult in good health. V is TRBV19 and J is TRBJ1-4, with a possible D match to TRBD1 (6 bases). The chain's CDR3 is CASTKGDTINEKLFF. DNA for the CDR3: TGTGCCAGTACCAAAGGGGACACCATTAATGAAAAACTGTTTTTT.